This T cell receptor beta chain was retrieved from a study of T cells expressing NK-cell markers. The overall study: The TCR beta repertoires were obtained from sorted CD3+CD56+NKG2C+, CD3+CD56+NKG2C- and CD3+CD56-NKG2C+ T cells.

Study-wide findings and caveats: It was still unclear whether expanded NKG2C+ T cell clones were HCMV specific.

TCRdb re-called the 5' RACE reads and gives one entry per CDR3 protein, without DNA. Recorded here are fewer than 200,000 distinct CDR3 sequences; the top ten clones represent 15% to 20%. Turning to this clonotype: The antigen is undetermined.

This TCR was sampled from a woman between 18 and 75 years old in good health. Sequencing was performed on blood T cells: a sorted CD56 or NKG2C T cell subset, CD4+ or CD8+ T cells, or bulk PBMC T cells (not recorded which).

CDR3 region: CASSQALTSGSYEQYF. The chain recombines TRBV3-1 with TRBJ2-7; TCRdb's D call, TRBD2, is unchecked because there is no DNA. Germline V gene lookup returns CDR1 LGHDT and CDR2 YNNKEL (reference sequence). This CDR3 has 16 residues.